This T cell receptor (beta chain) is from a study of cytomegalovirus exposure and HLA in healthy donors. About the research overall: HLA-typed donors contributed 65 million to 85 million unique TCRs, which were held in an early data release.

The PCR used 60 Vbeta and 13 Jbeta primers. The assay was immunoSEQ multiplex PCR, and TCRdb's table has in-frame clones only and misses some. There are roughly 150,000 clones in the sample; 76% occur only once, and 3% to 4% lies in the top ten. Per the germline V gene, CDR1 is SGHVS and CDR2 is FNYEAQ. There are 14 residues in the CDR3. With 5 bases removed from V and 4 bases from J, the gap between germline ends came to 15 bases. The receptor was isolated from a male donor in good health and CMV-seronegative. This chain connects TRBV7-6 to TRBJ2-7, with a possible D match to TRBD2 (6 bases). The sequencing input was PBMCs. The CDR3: CASSQVGGTYEQYF. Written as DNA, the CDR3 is TGTGCCAGCAGCCAGGTCGGGGGAACTTACGAGCAGTACTTC.